The clone carrying this TCR beta chain has at least ten counts. The antigen is unknown. Amplification of TCR beta CDR3 regions was performed using RNA transcripts as template. The HTBI primer set was used in a first-round RT-PCR of the TCR CDR3. TCRdb re-called the multiplex PCR reads through MiXCR, storing one row per CDR3 protein. The sample has 250,000 to 300,000 distinct CDR3 sequences; around 13% are singletons. CDR1 is SGHVS and CDR2 is FQNEAQ in the germline V gene. Trimming pared 0 bases from V and 7 bases from J, leaving 9 bases between. The CDR3 consists of 13 residues. The hyperthyroidism patients had all been newly diagnosed, and their disease duration was under 2 months. Their ages ranged from 18 to 65 years. The PBMCs were taken from approximately 9 ml of fresh peripheral blood. The data stem from a study of T cells in Graves' hyperthyroidism and ophthalmopathy. Whole-study findings and limits: Most clonotypes expanded in thyroid above 0.001 were likewise present in blood. Ophthalmopathy was separated from stable hyperthyroidism by a 13 V-J model.

The sample taken for sequencing was blood. The sequence derives from a woman in her thirties or forties with Graves' hyperthyroidism. The V gene is TRBV7-8, the J gene TRBJ1-2, with D unresolved. CDR3 residues: CASSLAGGVGYTF. CDR3 bases: TGTGCCAGCAGCTTAGCGGGTGGGGTTGGCTACACCTTC.